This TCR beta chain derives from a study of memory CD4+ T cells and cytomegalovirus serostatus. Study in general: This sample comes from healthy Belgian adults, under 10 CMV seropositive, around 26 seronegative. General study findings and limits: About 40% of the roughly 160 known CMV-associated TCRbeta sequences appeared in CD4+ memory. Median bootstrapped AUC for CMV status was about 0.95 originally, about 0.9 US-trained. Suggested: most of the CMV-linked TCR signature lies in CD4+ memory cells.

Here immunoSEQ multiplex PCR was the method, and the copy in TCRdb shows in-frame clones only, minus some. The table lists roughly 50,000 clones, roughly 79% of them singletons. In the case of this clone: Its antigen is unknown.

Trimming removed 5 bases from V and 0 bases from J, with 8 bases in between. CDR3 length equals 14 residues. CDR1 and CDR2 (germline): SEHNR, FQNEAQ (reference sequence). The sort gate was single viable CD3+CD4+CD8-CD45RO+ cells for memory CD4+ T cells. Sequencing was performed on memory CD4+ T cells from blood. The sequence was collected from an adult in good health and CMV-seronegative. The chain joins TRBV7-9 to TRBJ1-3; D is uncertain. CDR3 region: CASSVEDSGNTIYF. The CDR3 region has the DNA TGTGCCAGCAGCGTTGAGGACTCTGGAAACACCATATATTTT.